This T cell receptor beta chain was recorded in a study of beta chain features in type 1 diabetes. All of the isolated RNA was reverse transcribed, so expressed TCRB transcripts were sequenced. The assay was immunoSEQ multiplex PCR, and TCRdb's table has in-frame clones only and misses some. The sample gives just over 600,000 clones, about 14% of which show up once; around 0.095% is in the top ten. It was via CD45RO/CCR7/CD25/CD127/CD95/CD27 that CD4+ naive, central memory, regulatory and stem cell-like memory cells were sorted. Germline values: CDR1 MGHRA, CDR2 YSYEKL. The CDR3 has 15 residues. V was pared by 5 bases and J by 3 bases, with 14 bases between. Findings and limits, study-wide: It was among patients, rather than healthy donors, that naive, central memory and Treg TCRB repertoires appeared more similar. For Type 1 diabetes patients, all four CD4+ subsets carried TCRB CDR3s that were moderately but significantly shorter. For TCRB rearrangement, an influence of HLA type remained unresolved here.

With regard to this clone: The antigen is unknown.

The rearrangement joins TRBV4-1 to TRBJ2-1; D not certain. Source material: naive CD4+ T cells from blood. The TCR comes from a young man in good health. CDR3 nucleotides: TGCGCCAGCAGCACCCTAGGGTTGAACTACAATGAGCAGTTCTTC. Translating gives CASSTLGLNYNEQFF.